The 22 T cell receptor beta chains below were found in one sample sequenced in a study of breast tumors, draining lymph nodes, adjacent tissues. TCRdb fed the multiplex PCR reads into MiXCR, producing one record per CDR3 protein. This table has about 180,000 distinct CDR3 sequences, 33% appearing once. Samples came from axillary lymph nodes draining the breast cancer. The material sequenced was axillary lymph node tissue. The receptors derive from a female donor with breast cancer. Some clones in this sample may be carry-over from other donors' samples.

There are many counts of this clonotype. The rearrangement uses TRBV6-5 and TRBJ2-6, with D unresolved. The CDR3 is made up of 15 amino acids. Germline values: CDR1 MNHEY, CDR2 SVGAGI. The V end was cut by 0 bases, the J end by 1 base, with 4 bases between. DNA for the CDR3: TGTGCCAGCAGTTACTCTTTTTCTGGGGCCAACGTCCTGACTTTC. Translation: CASSYSFSGANVLTF.

This clonotype was found once. V and J are TRBV29-1 and TRBJ1-3; a possible D gene is TRBD1 (6 bases). The V and J ends lost 4 bases and 15 bases respectively, with 31 bases between them. Germline CDR1 reads SQVTM; CDR2 reads ANQGSEA. This CDR3 spans 16 amino acids. The CDR3 bases are TGCAGCGTTGGGTTCCGGGGGCTCCTATCTCTGGAAACACCATATTTT. Translation gives CSVGFRGLLSLETPYF.

As for this clonotype: A much bigger clone sits one base away, suggesting this may be a read error. The J gene is TRBJ2-2, the V gene TRBV19; 7 positions match TRBD1. The J segment lost 5 bases and the V segment lost 4 bases, leaving 4 bases of the junction unmatched. The CDR3 has 14 amino acids. Germline V gene lookup returns CDR1 LNHDA and CDR2 SQIVND (reference sequence). Here the CDR3 DNA reads TGTGCCAGTAGTAAGACAGGGTGGACCGGGGAGCTGTTTTTT. Its protein product is CASSKTGWTGELFF.

This clonotype was detected many times. A junction end diverges from the germline sequence, so it may reflect a read error. The chain couples TRBV20-1 to TRBJ2-7, with D perhaps given as TRBD1 or TRBD2 (5 bases each). The CDR3 contains 14 residues. The V gene's germline CDR1 is DFQATT and CDR2 SNEGSKA (reference sequence). In nucleotides, the CDR3 is TGCAGTGCTACCCCAACTAGGGGTTCCTCCGAGCAGTACTTC. This sequence encodes CSATPTRGSSEQYF.

This clonotype was counted many times. V is TRBV7-2 and J is TRBJ1-5; 7 bases align to TRBD1. CDR3 length: 15 residues. From germline, CDR1 is SGHTA and CDR2 FQGNSA. V lost 5 bases to trimming and J lost 7 bases; unmatched junction nucleotides: 11. CDR3 nucleotide sequence: TGTGCCAGCAGCCCCTCCGGGACACAGGGGCAGCCCCAGCATTTT. It codes for CASSPSGTQGQPQHF.

V usage is TRBV7-9 and J usage is TRBJ2-5; 8 nucleotides match TRBD1. Germline V CDR1 and CDR2: SEHNR, FQNEAQ (reference sequence). V dropped 5 bases and J dropped 1; count of bases not matched to a gene: 3. This CDR3 contains 14 residues. CDR3 protein: CASSPGQGQETQYF. The CDR3 nucleotides read TGTGCCAGCAGCCCCGGACAGGGCCAAGAGACCCAGTACTTC.

V gene TRBV7-9 combines with J gene TRBJ2-7; D is perhaps TRBD1 or TRBD2 (6 bases each). Germline V gene data show CDR1 as SEHNR and CDR2 as FQNEAQ (reference sequence). Trimming removed 4 bases at V and 6 bases at J, with 16 bases between. The CDR3 covers 14 residues. The CDR3 DNA reads TGTGCCAGCAGCTCCGGGGGCAGGGGAGGCGAGCAGTACTTC. Its translation is CASSSGGRGGEQYF.

Concerning this clonotype itself: Since a much larger clone is just one base distant, this may be a read error. The J gene is TRBJ1-5, the V gene TRBV5-6; no firm D call. This CDR3 contains 15 residues. CDR1 and CDR2 from the germline V gene are SGHDT and YYEEEE. The CDR3 loop is CASSLFNSRNQPRHF. CDR3 bases: TGTGCCAGCAGCTTGTTCAACAGCCGCAATCAGCCCCGGCATTTT.

The chain couples TRBV6-2 or TRBV6-3 to TRBJ2-1; 14 bases agree with TRBD2. The CDR3 is 17 residues long. With V trimmed by 5 bases and J by 4 bases, 7 bases remained unmatched. Per the germline V gene, CDR1 is MNHEY and CDR2 is SVGEGT. The CDR3 DNA reads TGTGCCAGCAGTAGCGGGACTAGCGGGAGTGATTACAATGAGCAGTTCTTC. It codes for CASSSGTSGSDYNEQFF.

This clonotype was seen only a few times. The CDR3 bases are TGTGCCAGCTCACCACAGGGGTCGGGCAATGAGCAGTTCTTC. It yields the protein CASSPQGSGNEQFF. This sequence joins TRBV18 and TRBJ2-1, with a tentative D call TRBD1 (5 bases). This CDR3 contains 14 residues. Trimming took off 1 base at V and 6 bases at J, with 10 bases between the two ends. The germline V gene has CDR1 KGHSH and CDR2 LQKENI.

The chain employs TRBV6-4 and TRBJ2-4; D unresolved. Germline V gives CDR1 MRHNA, CDR2 SNTAGT. Trimming pared 6 bases from V and 0 bases from J, leaving 9 bases between. The CDR3 contains 14 residues. The CDR3 coding sequence is TGTGCCAGCAGCCCCAACCTAGCCAAAAACATTCAGTACTTC. The encoded protein is CASSPNLAKNIQYF.

This clonotype has a count of ten or more. The chain is built from TRBV7-8 and TRBJ2-7; D gene uncertain. The germline CDR1 and CDR2 sequences are SGHVS and FQNEAQ. V lost 1 base, J lost 4 bases, and 14 bases lay in between. The CDR3 consists of 15 residues. The CDR3 bases are TGTGCCAGCAGCTTAGGGTCTACCCTCCGTTACGAGCAGTACTTC. This translates into CASSLGSTLRYEQYF.

This chain joins TRBV19 and TRBJ2-5; 7 bases agree with TRBD1. Trimming took 9 bases from V and 7 from J; bases not matched to a gene: 20. The germline gives CDR1 LNHDA, CDR2 SQIVND (reference sequence). This CDR3 comprises 16 residues. CDR3 amino acids: CASSLKGIEGARTQYF. CDR3 DNA sequence: TGTGCCAGCAGCCTGAAGGGAATCGAGGGGGCGAGGACCCAGTACTTC.

For this clonotype: A much larger clone differs from this one at a single base, so this may be a read error. The chain combines TRBV20-1 with TRBJ2-5; 10 bases are a match to TRBD2. The junction had 14 bases not matched to a gene; V was cut back by 2 bases and J by 5 bases. CDR1 is DFQATT, CDR2 SNEGSKA, per germline (reference sequence). The CDR3 extends over 17 amino acids. CDR3 in amino acids: CSARNILAGAWVETQYF. Here the CDR3 DNA reads TGCAGTGCTAGAAATATCCTAGCGGGAGCATGGGTGGAGACCCAGTACTTC.

The chain joins TRBV5-1 to TRBJ2-3; 10 bases fit TRBD2. The CDR3 runs 14 residues. The V gene end was trimmed by 6 bases and the J gene end by 1 base; junction bases not matched to a gene: 2. The germline gives CDR1 SGHRS, CDR2 YFSETQ. The CDR3 coding sequence is TGCGCCAGCACTCTAGCGGGGGGCACAGATACGCAGTATTTT. Translating gives CASTLAGGTDTQYF.

This clonotype has a single count. The chain is built from TRBV5-4 and TRBJ2-7, with D possibly TRBD2 on 5 matching bases. Germline CDR1 SGHNT, CDR2 YYREEE (reference sequence). V lost 6 bases, J lost 4 bases, and 11 bases lay in between. This CDR3 comprises 12 residues. The CDR3 bases are TGTGCCAGCATGGAGACGGGGTACGAGCAGTACTTC. Translated, it gives CASMETGYEQYF. Full variable domain (missing parts from reference TRBV5-4 and TRBJ2-7): ETGVTQSPTHLIKTRGQQVTLRCSSQSGHNTVSWYQQALGQGPQFIFQYYREEENGRGNFPPRFSGLQFPNYSSELNVNALELDDSALYLCASMETGYEQYFGPGTRLTVT.

The rearrangement uses TRBV11-3 and TRBJ2-1; TRBD2 agrees at 12 bases. CDR1 is SGHNT and CDR2 is YENEEA in the germline V gene. This CDR3 contains 16 residues. V shed 5 bases, J shed 6 bases, and the junction held 8 bases outside the gene matches. This CDR3 is CASSLELAGGGNEQFF. DNA for the CDR3: TGTGCCAGCAGCCTTGAACTAGCGGGAGGCGGCAATGAGCAGTTCTTC.

J is TRBJ1-1 and V is TRBV4-2; D gene ambiguous. CDR3 size: 11 residues. V dropped 0 bases and J dropped 7 bases, with 3 bases sitting between them. Germline-derived CDR1 and CDR2 are LGHNA and YNFKEQ. The CDR3 DNA is TGTGCCAGCAGCCAAGAACGTGAAGCTTTCTTT. It codes for CASSQEREAFF.

The chain combines TRBV7-3 with TRBJ1-2; 7 bases map to TRBD1. CDR3 length equals 14 residues. J lost 5 bases, V lost 2 bases, and 5 bases had no gene match. Germline CDR1 reads SGHTA; CDR2 reads FQGTGA. CDR3 bases: TGTGCCAGCAGCTTAGGGGGGACAGTATATGGCTACACCTTC. This gives the protein CASSLGGTVYGYTF. Full variable domain (remainder filled in from reference TRBV7-3 and TRBJ1-2): GAGVSQTPSNKVTEKGKYVELRCDPISGHTALYWYRQSLGQGPEFLIYFQGTGAADDSGLPNDRFFAVRPEGSVSTLKIQRTERGDSAVYLCASSLGGTVYGYTFGSGTRLTVV.

This clonotype was picked up many times. The CDR3 DNA sequence: TGTGCCAGCAGCATCACCGCAGGGCACGCCGGGGAGCTGTTTTTT. It encodes CASSITAGHAGELFF. The rearrangement links TRBV5-5 to TRBJ2-2, with D possibly matching TRBD1 (5 bases). The V and J ends lost 4 bases and 6 bases respectively, with 16 bases between them. CDR3 length: 15 amino acids. The germline CDR1 and CDR2 sequences are SGHKS and YYEKEE (reference sequence).

This clonotype was seen many times. The chain is built from TRBV20-1 and TRBJ1-6; D unresolved. CDR3 length equals 12 residues. CDR1 and CDR2 from the germline V gene are DFQATT and SNEGSKA (reference sequence). V was shortened by 1 base and J by 7 bases, with 5 bases between the two germline ends. This chain's CDR3 is CSARATNSPLHF. For the CDR3, the DNA is TGCAGTGCTAGAGCGACCAATTCACCCCTCCACTTT.

The chain carries TRBV9 and TRBJ2-1, with 11 positions matching TRBD2. Germline V lookup: CDR1 SGDLS, CDR2 YYNGEE. This CDR3 has 14 amino acids. Trimming removed 5 bases from V and 7 bases from J; junction bases left unmatched: 5. CDR3 residues: CASSSGGAANEQFF. CDR3 DNA sequence: TGTGCCAGCAGTAGCGGGGGGGCCGCAAATGAGCAGTTCTTC.